This TCR beta chain was observed in a study of cytomegalovirus exposure and HLA in healthy donors. Study-wide findings and caveats: Researchers left out some V segments, among them TRBV6-2 and TRBV6-3, as indistinguishable. When a later analysis compared HLA-associated TCR beta chains with equally common others, the HLA-associated chains turned out to be more clonally expanded and to have lower generation probabilities.

Trimming cost V 1 base and J 4 bases, with 16 bases left between them. This CDR3 has 16 residues. Germline-derived CDR1 and CDR2 are SGHDN and FVKESK. Vbeta (60) and Jbeta (13) primers were used in the PCR. The data were produced by immunoSEQ multiplex PCR, yet TCRdb's version contains in-frame clones alone and is incomplete. The top ten clones hold 3.5% to 4.5% of a sample with roughly 120,000 clones, 75% to 85% of them seen once. About this clone itself: Its antigen remains unknown.

This chain links TRBV14 with TRBJ2-5; D gene uncertain. The receptor was derived from a man aged 25 to 45 in good health and CMV-seropositive. Sequencing was done on a sample of PBMCs. The CDR3 coding sequence is TGTGCCAGCAGCCAAGCCCGGTTTAACTACGGAGAGACCCAGTACTTC. This translates into CASSQARFNYGETQYF.